The rows below give T cell receptor beta chains drawn from one sample of a study of blood T cell repertoires in COVID-19. Clones were read by immunoSEQ multiplex PCR, and TCRdb kept only the in-frame ones, dropping some. The table records 70,000 or so clones, 82% of them present only once. The sequenced sample was peripheral blood. The receptors originated from a human donor in a cohort sampled during active COVID-19. Each CDR3 is given without its conserved first and last residue. Expanded clones are given a class, and other clones once, few, many or no size at all.

V gene: TRBV5-1; J gene: TRBJ1-2; clone size: NA; CDR3 protein: ASSPGGQGYGYT
V gene: TRBV4-1; J gene: TRBJ1-5; clone size: NA; CDR3 protein: ASSQLAGINQPQH
V gene: TRBV7-8; J gene: TRBJ2-7; clone size: NA; CDR3 protein: ASSSRDTYEQY
V gene: TRBV3-1/TRBV3-2; J gene: TRBJ2-7; clone size: NA; CDR3 protein: ASRDRGSYEQY
V gene: TRBV9; J gene: TRBJ2-2; clone size: few; CDR3 protein: ASSAGFSGELF
V gene: TRBV30; J gene: TRBJ1-2; clone size: NA; CDR3 protein: AWSPPGGERGGYT
V gene: TRBV7-2; J gene: TRBJ1-2; clone size: NA; CDR3 protein: ASSPGDRAYGYT
V gene: TRBV28; J gene: TRBJ1-2; clone size: NA; CDR3 protein: ASSSPSVNYGYT
V gene: TRBV10-3; J gene: TRBJ2-1; clone size: NA; CDR3 protein: AISLAGAHNEQF
V gene: TRBV10-2; J gene: TRBJ1-2; clone size: NA; CDR3 protein: ASSVGRLNYGYT
V gene: TRBV2; J gene: TRBJ1-2; clone size: NA; CDR3 protein: ASRTDNNYGYT
V gene: TRBV11-2; J gene: TRBJ2-7; clone size: NA; CDR3 protein: ASSFYNEQY
V gene: TRBV11-2; J gene: TRBJ1-1; clone size: once; CDR3 protein: ASSLYRTVEAF
V gene: TRBV6-2/TRBV6-3; J gene: TRBJ1-5; clone size: NA; CDR3 protein: ASSPRRDSNQPQH
V gene: TRBV6-5; J gene: TRBJ1-1; clone size: NA; CDR3 protein: ASSYRGPINTEAF
V gene: TRBV27; J gene: TRBJ2-7; clone size: few; CDR3 protein: ASSFTTGYEQY
V gene: TRBV6-5; J gene: TRBJ2-7; clone size: NA; CDR3 protein: ASSYTGVGSYEQY
V gene: TRBV24-1; J gene: TRBJ1-2; clone size: NA; CDR3 protein: ATRRQGTPYGYT
V gene: TRBV3-1/TRBV3-2; J gene: TRBJ1-1; clone size: NA; CDR3 protein: ASSHRDIPEAF
V gene: TRBV6-5; J gene: TRBJ1-2; clone size: NA; CDR3 protein: ASSLTGNSNYGYT
V gene: TRBV6-5; J gene: TRBJ1-2; clone size: NA; CDR3 protein: ASSRTTGGDGYT
V gene: TRBV5-1; J gene: TRBJ2-7; clone size: once; CDR3 protein: ASVRNPSSYEQY
V gene: TRBV5-4; J gene: TRBJ1-2; clone size: NA; CDR3 protein: ASSFNSYSYGYT
V gene: TRBV5-1; J gene: TRBJ2-5; clone size: NA; CDR3 protein: ASSLTIRQETQY
V gene: TRBV11-2; J gene: TRBJ2-7; clone size: NA; CDR3 protein: ASSLGAARGLDEQY
V gene: TRBV5-4; J gene: TRBJ1-1; clone size: NA; CDR3 protein: ASSARTGMNTEAF
V gene: TRBV18; J gene: TRBJ2-5; clone size: NA; CDR3 protein: ASSLTGGRAGETQY
V gene: TRBV10-3; J gene: TRBJ1-1; clone size: NA; CDR3 protein: AIREGQMNTEAF
V gene: TRBV11-2; J gene: TRBJ1-1; clone size: NA; CDR3 protein: ASSSGTGEAF
V gene: TRBV24-1; J gene: TRBJ1-5; clone size: NA; CDR3 protein: ATSEDGVQPQH
V gene: TRBV5-4; J gene: TRBJ1-1; clone size: NA; CDR3 protein: ASSLGGEVTEAF
V gene: TRBV5-1; J gene: TRBJ1-1; clone size: NA; CDR3 protein: ASSLNRGRANTEAF
V gene: TRBV6-5; J gene: TRBJ2-7; clone size: NA; CDR3 protein: ATRGTGRSEQY
V gene: TRBV5-1; J gene: TRBJ1-1; clone size: NA; CDR3 protein: ASSSGTLNTEAF
V gene: TRBV11-3; J gene: TRBJ2-3; clone size: NA; CDR3 protein: ASSLGLPYGRYTDTQY
V gene: TRBV30; J gene: TRBJ1-4; clone size: NA; CDR3 protein: AWSRDSLIRLF
V gene: TRBV7-3; J gene: TRBJ1-6; clone size: few; CDR3 protein: ASSFGEIGSPLH
V gene: TRBV9; J gene: TRBJ2-7; clone size: NA; CDR3 protein: ASSVETGGTSYEQY
V gene: TRBV19; J gene: TRBJ2-2; clone size: NA; CDR3 protein: ASSIRGPGGELF
V gene: TRBV4-1; J gene: TRBJ2-7; clone size: NA; CDR3 protein: ASSQPGQGTFYEQY
V gene: TRBV7-2; J gene: TRBJ1-3; clone size: NA; CDR3 protein: ASSFGEWKNTIY
V gene: TRBV2; J gene: TRBJ2-7; clone size: NA; CDR3 protein: ASSPSSYEQY
V gene: TRBV20-1; J gene: TRBJ2-1; clone size: NA; CDR3 protein: SARDRDEQF
V gene: TRBV12-3/TRBV12-4; J gene: TRBJ2-5; clone size: NA; CDR3 protein: ASSFGGTQY
V gene: TRBV19; J gene: TRBJ1-1; clone size: NA; CDR3 protein: ASMGGQGKNTEAF
V gene: TRBV28; J gene: TRBJ1-3; clone size: NA; CDR3 protein: ASSILDRGGNTIY
V gene: TRBV2; J gene: TRBJ1-6; clone size: NA; CDR3 protein: ASSVQGPDNSPLH
V gene: TRBV2; J gene: TRBJ1-4; clone size: NA; CDR3 protein: ASRAYRSTNEKLF
V gene: TRBV13; J gene: TRBJ1-5; clone size: NA; CDR3 protein: ASSPETTGPWDRTNQPQH
V gene: TRBV27; J gene: TRBJ2-3; clone size: NA; CDR3 protein: ASSPTRGTDTQY
V gene: TRBV20-1; J gene: TRBJ2-7; clone size: NA; CDR3 protein: SASRGGDVNEQY
V gene: TRBV6-5; J gene: TRBJ2-1; clone size: NA; CDR3 protein: ASRGTGGINEQF
V gene: TRBV30; J gene: TRBJ2-6; clone size: few; CDR3 protein: AWQDRGFPSGANVLT